This T cell receptor (beta chain) was found in a study of T cell changes during pregnancy in multiple sclerosis. Germline CDR1 SGHRS, CDR2 YFSETQ. This CDR3 is built from 13 residues. V lost 0 bases and J lost 3, with 7 bases in between. Clones were read by immunoSEQ multiplex PCR, and TCRdb kept only the in-frame ones, dropping some. The sample carries over 10,000 clones, 88% recorded once. The origin of this receptor is a female donor in good health, enrolled as a control in a pregnancy study. The sample here was CD8+ T cells from peripheral blood mononuclear cells, taken in the second trimester of pregnancy. The V call is TRBV5-1, the J call TRBJ2-7; weak D call: TRBD1 (6 bases). CDR3 residues: CASSLGGGYEQYF. CDR3 bases: TGCGCCAGCAGCTTGGGAGGGGGCTACGAGCAGTACTTC.